Following are 23 T cell receptor beta chains from one sample sequenced in a study of T cell repertoires in cytomegalovirus infection. One entry per CDR3 protein, called by TCRdb with MiXCR from the reads. In the table there are a few hundred thousand distinct CDR3 sequences, more than 8% of which are singletons. Sequenced: PBMCs. These receptors were collected from a human donor in good health (CMV status not recorded). Some clones in this sample may be carry-over from other donors' samples.

The chain links TRBV27 to TRBJ2-7; D assignment may be TRBD1 or TRBD2 (5 bases each). This CDR3 has 15 residues. Germline CDR1 MNHEY, CDR2 SMNVEV (reference sequence). V shed 5 bases and J shed 3 bases, with 17 bases lying between them. The CDR3 reads CASSPRDPNFYEQYF. CDR3 coding DNA: TGTGCCAGCAGTCCCAGGGACCCCAACTTCTACGAGCAGTACTTC.

The table lists this clonotype with a few counts. The CDR3 protein is CASSVDRNDGYTF. The CDR3 DNA sequence: TGTGCCAGCAGCGTAGACAGGAACGACGGCTACACCTTC. The V and J genes are TRBV14 and TRBJ1-2; D might be TRBD1 (6 bases). Per germline, CDR1 SGHDN and CDR2 FVKESK. V was cut by 5 bases and J by 8 bases, with 15 bases left in between. This CDR3 has 13 amino acids.

There are a few counts of this clonotype. The chain couples TRBV9 to TRBJ1-1; 9 bases line up with TRBD1. J lost 4 bases, V lost 3 bases, and 1 base had no gene match. The CDR3 runs to 13 residues. Germline CDR1 SGDLS, CDR2 YYNGEE. The CDR3 region is CASSETGGTEAFF. CDR3 coding DNA: TGTGCCAGCAGCGAGACAGGGGGCACTGAAGCTTTCTTT. Looking up the rest from reference TRBV9 and TRBJ1-1 gives the full variable domain: DSGVTQTPKHLITATGQRVTLRCSPRSGDLSVYWYQQSLDQGLQFLIQYYNGEERAKGNILERFSAQQFPDLHSELNLSSLELGDSALYFCASSETGGTEAFFGQGTRLTVV.

The sample holds many counts of this clonotype. The chain couples TRBV7-2 to TRBJ1-1, with 10 bases matching TRBD1. The CDR3 runs to 15 residues. J gave up 3 bases and V 4 bases, and 5 bases lay outside the gene matches. CDR1 and CDR2 (germline): SGHTA, FQGNSA. Here the CDR3 DNA reads TGTGCCAGCAGCTCAAGCGGACAGGGGGACACTGAAGCTTTCTTT. Translating gives CASSSSGQGDTEAFF.

This rearrangement joins TRBV15 to TRBJ2-3; 11 nucleotides agree with TRBD1. The germline gives CDR1 LNHNV, CDR2 YYDKDF (reference sequence). V lost 3 bases to trimming and J lost 3 bases; unmatched junction nucleotides: 2. The CDR3 totals 15 residues. CDR3: CATSSGQGATDTQYF. The CDR3 nucleotides are TGTGCCACCAGCAGTGGACAGGGGGCTACAGATACGCAGTATTTT.

This rearrangement joins TRBV4-2 to TRBJ1-1, with D possibly matching TRBD1 (5 bases). The CDR3 covers 16 residues. The germline gives CDR1 LGHNA, CDR2 YNFKEQ. Trimming stripped 0 bases from V and 1 base from J, with 12 bases between. CDR3 coding DNA: TGTGCCAGCAGCCAAGACCCACGGGGACGGAACACTGAAGCTTTCTTT. Its protein is CASSQDPRGRNTEAFF.

In its sample, this clonotype was seen many times. The V gene is TRBV7-2, the J gene TRBJ2-3, with 9 nucleotides matching TRBD1. J lost 0 bases, V lost 1 base, and 20 bases had no gene match. The V gene's germline CDR1 is SGHTA and CDR2 FQGNSA. The CDR3 is 22 residues long. CDR3 nucleotides: TGTGCCAGCAGCTTAGGAGCACCGGGACAGGGCAAAATTAATCCTAGCACAGATACGCAGTATTTT. Residues: CASSLGAPGQGKINPSTDTQYF.

The chain links TRBV6-6 to TRBJ1-5; a weak D match, TRBD1 (5 bases). V shed 4 bases and J shed 2 bases, with 18 bases lying between them. Looked up from germline, CDR1 is MNHNY and CDR2 is SVGAGI (reference sequence). The CDR3 has 17 amino acids. The CDR3 nucleotides read TGTGCCAGCAGTTCTCACCAGGGAGAAAGTGGCAATCAGCCCCAGCATTTT. It translates to CASSSHQGESGNQPQHF.

This clonotype was counted many times. The chain employs TRBV7-2 and TRBJ2-7, with TRBD1 matching 8 bases. The CDR3 consists of 15 residues. Germline loops: CDR1 SGHTA, CDR2 FQGNSA. The trim removed 5 bases at V and 2 bases at J, leaving 8 bases unmatched. CDR3 residues: CASSPDRASAYEQYF. The CDR3 DNA sequence: TGTGCCAGCAGCCCGGACAGGGCTTCAGCCTACGAGCAGTACTTC.

This clonotype has a handful of counts. The chain recombines TRBV18 with TRBJ2-4; D may correspond to TRBD1 or TRBD2 (5 bases each). Germline CDR1 is KGHSH and CDR2 is LQKENI. Trimming took off 3 bases at V and 8 bases at J, with 11 bases between the two ends. The CDR3 sequence is 13 residues long. The CDR3 DNA reads TGTGCCAGCTCACCCAGGCAGGGAGACATTCAGTACTTC. This sequence encodes CASSPRQGDIQYF.

This clonotype was observed at least ten times. The CDR3 here is CASSLDSSNQPQHF. CDR3 nucleotides: TGTGCCAGCAGCTTAGACAGTAGCAATCAGCCCCAGCATTTT. The chain uses TRBV7-2 and TRBJ1-5; no reliable D call. The V end lost 1 base, the J end lost 0 bases, and 4 bases lay between the germline ends. The CDR3 loop spans 14 amino acids. Germline assignment: CDR1 SGHTA and CDR2 FQGNSA.

The sample holds many counts of this clonotype. The chain recombines TRBV7-2 with TRBJ1-4; the D gene is possibly TRBD1 (6 bases). Trimming stripped 7 bases from V and 6 bases from J, with 12 bases between. CDR3 size: 13 residues. Germline V gives CDR1 SGHTA, CDR2 FQGNSA. As DNA, the CDR3 is TGTGCCAGCACGACAGGTGGTCATGAAAAACTGTTTTTT. Protein product: CASTTGGHEKLFF.

The chain combines TRBV12-3 or TRBV12-4 with TRBJ2-7; no clear D. The CDR3 consists of 13 residues. V shed 3 bases and J shed 2 bases, with 8 bases lying between them. The CDR3 DNA is TGTGCCAGCAGTTTTAAGATGCCCTACGAGCAGTACTTC. Translated: CASSFKMPYEQYF.

The chain carries TRBV2 and TRBJ2-1; unclear D gene. The CDR3 is made up of 11 amino acids. Germline CDR1 reads SNHLY; CDR2 reads FYNNEI. Trimming removed 8 bases from V and 9 bases from J, with 11 bases in between. CDR3 in amino acids: CASLWAIEQFF. CDR3 DNA sequence: TGTGCCAGCCTGTGGGCAATTGAGCAGTTCTTC.

This clonotype was detected a few times. The CDR3 DNA follows: TGTGCCAGCAGCTTAGAGAGCCGGGACAGGGGTCCCAAAAACATTCAGTACTTC. This codes for CASSLESRDRGPKNIQYF. V gene TRBV7-2 combines with J gene TRBJ2-4; 10 bases are shared with TRBD1. Germline loops: CDR1 SGHTA, CDR2 FQGNSA. The CDR3 runs to 18 residues. The junction had 8 bases not matched to a gene; V was cut back by 1 base and J by 2 bases. Using reference TRBV7-2 and TRBJ2-4 for the parts outside the CDR3, the full variable domain is GAGVSQSPSNKVTEKGKDVELRCDPISGHTALYWYRQSLGQGLEFLIYFQGNSAPDKSGLPSDRFSAERTGGSVSTLTIQRTQQEDSAVYLCASSLESRDRGPKNIQYFGAGTRLSVL.

This clonotype was observed a handful of times. The J gene is TRBJ2-5, the V gene TRBV4-2, with TRBD2 identical over 10 bases. The CDR3 is 15 residues long. Germline V CDR1 and CDR2: LGHNA, YNFKEQ. With 4 bases clipped from V and 3 bases from J, the junction kept 5 bases outside the gene matches. This chain's CDR3 is CASSPLAGAKETQYF. CDR3 nucleotides: TGTGCCAGCAGCCCTCTAGCGGGGGCGAAAGAGACCCAGTACTTC.

The table lists this clonotype with many counts. V is TRBV7-2 and J is TRBJ2-3; 7 nucleotides agree with TRBD2. This CDR3 has 16 amino acids. Losses at the gene ends were 2 bases for V and 4 bases for J; bases not matched to a gene: 9. Germline CDR1 SGHTA, CDR2 FQGNSA. CDR3 sequence: CASSLRARGSADTQYF. The CDR3 bases are TGTGCCAGCAGCTTAAGGGCGCGGGGGAGCGCAGATACGCAGTATTTT.

This clonotype was detected only a few times. The chain joins TRBV12-3 or TRBV12-4 to TRBJ1-3; no firm D call. The CDR3 loop spans 14 amino acids. V gave up 1 base and J gave up 0 bases, with 4 bases separating them. The CDR3 nucleotides are TGTGCCAGCAGTTTAGTCGTCTCTGGAAACACCATATATTTT. This translates into CASSLVVSGNTIYF.

Of note for this clonotype: The CDR3 end shows no conserved phenylalanine or tryptophan, and so a read error is likely. The CDR3 loop is CASSPGLAGTGELFI. As DNA, the CDR3 is TGCGCCAGCAGTCCCGGACTAGCCGGGACCGGGGAGCTGTTTATT. The rearrangement links TRBV4-1 to TRBJ2-2; 8 nucleotides align to TRBD2. CDR3 length: 15 amino acids. Per germline, CDR1 MGHRA and CDR2 YSYEKL. V was clipped by 6 bases and J by 5 bases; unmatched bases: 8.

This clonotype was seen only a few times. V and J are TRBV3-1 and TRBJ2-2; D remains ambiguous. Looked up from germline, CDR1 is LGHDT and CDR2 is YNNKEL (reference sequence). The germline V and J ends were trimmed by 5 bases and 5 bases, with 18 bases remaining between them. This CDR3 is built from 16 residues. The CDR3 loop is CASSALDPGGTGELFF. The CDR3 region has the DNA TGTGCCAGCAGCGCCCTAGACCCGGGTGGGACCGGGGAGCTGTTTTTT.

The table lists this clonotype with many counts. This chain links TRBV7-2 with TRBJ1-2; 10 bases align to TRBD1. Unmatched junction bases numbered 14, after V lost 5 bases and J lost 8 bases. CDR1 and CDR2 (germline): SGHTA, FQGNSA. The CDR3 runs 16 residues. As DNA, the CDR3 is TGTGCCAGCAGCCCCCGTCGGCCCGGGACAGGGGACGGCTACACCTTC. This sequence encodes CASSPRRPGTGDGYTF.

This clonotype was counted many times. The chain has TRBV12-3 or TRBV12-4 and TRBJ2-2; D unclear. Trimming stripped 7 bases from V and 7 bases from J, with 16 bases between. The CDR3 sequence is 14 residues long. The CDR3 is CASTSPPGSGELFF. The CDR3 coding sequence is TGTGCCAGCACCTCTCCCCCGGGTAGCGGGGAGCTGTTTTTT.

There are a few counts of this clonotype. The V gene is TRBV25-1, the J gene TRBJ1-1; possibly TRBD1 for D (5 bases). V lost 2 bases and J 1 base, leaving 14 bases between the germline ends. The germline gives CDR1 MGHDK, CDR2 SYGVNS. The CDR3 length is 16 residues. The CDR3 loop is CASSERQTNRNTEAFF. The CDR3, as DNA: TGTGCCAGCAGTGAACGACAGACAAATAGGAACACTGAAGCTTTCTTT.